The rows below give T cell receptor beta chains drawn from one sample of a study of T cells after somatic rescue of genetic block. Generated by immunoSEQ multiplex PCR, the TCRdb table keeps only in-frame clones and is missing some. The sample consists of tens of thousands of clones, approximately 90% of them appearing once. Source material: peripheral blood mononuclear cells (PBMCs). These receptors all stem from a woman aged 18-29 years. Both conserved end residues are part of each CDR3. D genes are given only for firm matches. A clone size is listed for some rows: how often the clone was seen (once, few, many), or a class if it is expanded.

14	NA	NA	TRBJ2-7	TRBV5-6	CASSFGGASYEQYF	TGTGCCAGCAGCTTTGGAGGGGCCTCCTACGAGCAGTACTTC
15	NA	TRBD2	TRBJ2-3	TRBV25-1	CASSTTGLAESTQYF	TGTGCCAGCAGTACCACGGGACTAGCGGAGAGTACGCAGTATTTT
14	few	NA	TRBJ1-1	TRBV30	CAWSVDSSRAEAFF	TGTGCCTGGAGTGTAGACAGCTCAAGGGCTGAAGCTTTCTTT
13	NA	NA	TRBJ2-5	TRBV5-4	CASTPGQQETQYF	TGTGCCAGCACCCCGGGGCAGCAAGAGACCCAGTACTTC
11	NA	NA	TRBJ1-1	TRBV20-1	CSARVYTEAFF	TGCAGTGCTAGAGTATATACTGAAGCTTTCTTT
11	NA	NA	TRBJ2-1	TRBV7-8	CASFKGNEQFF	TGTGCCAGCTTTAAAGGGAATGAGCAGTTCTTC
16	NA	TRBD2	TRBJ2-1	TRBV27	CASSLGTGGLYNEQFF	TGTGCCAGCAGTTTAGGAACGGGAGGGCTGTACAATGAGCAGTTCTTC
15	NA	NA	TRBJ2-5	TRBV5-1	CASSLRQGHKETQYF	TGCGCCAGCAGCTTGCGGCAGGGACATAAAGAGACCCAGTACTTC
15	NA	TRBD1	TRBJ1-4	TRBV7-2	CASTQTGGGGGKLFF	TGTGCCAGCACCCAAACAGGGGGCGGGGGCGGAAAACTGTTTTTT
16	NA	TRBD2	TRBJ2-1	TRBV5-1	CASSLVLAGGDNEQFF	TGCGCCAGCAGCTTGGTGCTAGCGGGAGGGGACAATGAGCAGTTCTTC
13	few	NA	TRBJ1-1	TRBV30	CAWTIDVNTEAFF	TGTGCCTGGACGATAGATGTGAACACTGAAGCTTTCTTT